This entry lists 11 T cell receptor beta chains sequenced from one sample in a study of cytomegalovirus exposure and HLA in healthy donors. It was with 60 Vbeta and 13 Jbeta primers that the PCR ran. Clones were sequenced by immunoSEQ multiplex PCR, and TCRdb holds only the in-frame ones, with some missing. The data show about 130,000 clones, 73% seen once. Sequenced sample: PBMCs. The receptors come from a woman in her 40s in good health and CMV-seropositive.

The chain links TRBV5-4 to TRBJ2-1, with 10 bases that match TRBD2. V was clipped by 0 bases and J by 4 bases; unmatched bases: 4. Germline loops: CDR1 SGHNT, CDR2 YYREEE (reference sequence). CDR3 length: 16 residues. The DNA for the CDR3 is TGTGCCAGCAGCTTGGAGCTAGCGGGGGTATACAATGAGCAGTTCTTC. Translating it yields CASSLELAGVYNEQFF. The variable domain in full, with the rest retrieved from reference TRBV5-4 and TRBJ2-1, is ETGVTQSPTHLIKTRGQQVTLRCSSQSGHNTVSWYQQALGQGPQFIFQYYREEENGRGNFPPRFSGLQFPNYSSELNVNALELDDSALYLCASSLELAGVYNEQFFGPGTRLTVL.

The chain has TRBV6-4 and TRBJ2-1; TRBD2 agrees at 9 bases. The ends lost 2 bases at V and 8 bases at J; junction bases unmatched: 10. The CDR3 has 16 amino acids. CDR1 MRHNA and CDR2 SNTAGT come from the germline V gene. CDR3: CASSDGGGGAGDEQFF. CDR3 nucleotides: TGTGCCAGCAGTGACGGAGGCGGGGGGGCCGGGGATGAGCAGTTCTTC.

There are a few counts of this clone. V usage is TRBV7-8 and J usage is TRBJ1-2; D is undetermined. CDR1 is SGHVS and CDR2 is FQNEAQ in the germline V gene. The CDR3 contains 12 residues. The V end lost 2 bases, the J end lost 8 bases, and 9 bases lay between the germline ends. CDR3: CASSLWESGYTF. The CDR3 bases are TGTGCCAGCAGCTTATGGGAGTCCGGCTACACCTTC.

The table lists this clone with a few counts. The genes are TRBV11-3 and TRBJ2-5, with 12 bases aligning to TRBD2. After removal of 5 bases from V and 2 bases from J, the junction contained 9 bases not matched to a gene. CDR1 is SGHNT, CDR2 YENEEA, per germline. There are 17 residues in the CDR3. The CDR3 protein is CASSHNRGLAGQETQYF. In DNA form, the CDR3 reads TGTGCCAGCAGCCACAACCGGGGACTAGCGGGTCAAGAGACCCAGTACTTC.

The gene calls are TRBV18 and TRBJ1-2, with TRBD1 matching 9 bases. The CDR3 length is 16 residues. Germline V CDR1 and CDR2: KGHSH, LQKENI. The ends lost 3 bases at V and 4 bases at J; junction bases unmatched: 9. The CDR3 is CASSPRTGENAYGYTF. The CDR3 region has the DNA TGTGCCAGCTCACCGCGGACAGGGGAGAATGCCTATGGCTACACCTTC.

V usage is TRBV7-2 and J usage is TRBJ2-1, with D maybe TRBD1 (7 bases). Deletions cut 0 bases from V and 11 bases from J, with 17 bases between. Germline V CDR1 and CDR2: SGHTA, FQGNSA. The CDR3 covers 15 residues. For the CDR3, the DNA is TGTGCCAGCAGCTTAGCGCGCGGAGGGGGCGAAAAGCAGTTCTTC. This codes for CASSLARGGGEKQFF.

The chain combines TRBV4-1 with TRBJ2-5, with TRBD2 as a possible D gene (5 bases). From germline, CDR1 is MGHRA and CDR2 YSYEKL. Deletions cut 0 bases from V and 9 bases from J, with 14 bases between. The CDR3 runs to 14 residues. CDR3 region: CASSQESLGGPQYF. CDR3 DNA: TGCGCCAGCAGCCAAGAGAGTCTCGGCGGGCCCCAGTACTTC.

V is TRBV5-6 and J is TRBJ1-5; a possible D gene is TRBD1 (5 bases). Trimming removed 0 bases at V and 3 bases at J, with 10 bases between. The CDR3 is made up of 15 amino acids. CDR1 and CDR2 from the germline V gene are SGHDT and YYEEEE. The CDR3 DNA follows: TGTGCCAGCAGCTTGGCCGGACAAGCCAATCAGCCCCAGCATTTT. Translation gives CASSLAGQANQPQHF. Combining the CDR3 with reference TRBV5-6 and TRBJ1-5 gives the whole variable domain DAGVTQSPTHLIKTRGQQVTLRCSPKSGHDTVSWYQQALGQGPQFIFQYYEEEERQRGNFPDRFSGHQFPNYSSELNVNALLLGDSALYLCASSLAGQANQPQHFGDGTRLSIL.

V and J are TRBV7-9 and TRBJ1-2; 7 bases line up with TRBD1. The length of the CDR3 is 13 residues. Germline V CDR1 and CDR2: SEHNR, FQNEAQ (reference sequence). The ends lost 3 bases at V and 7 bases at J; junction bases unmatched: 5. The CDR3 sequence is CASSFLQGFGYTF. As DNA, the CDR3 is TGTGCCAGCAGCTTTTTACAGGGGTTTGGCTACACCTTC.

V gene TRBV9 combines with J gene TRBJ2-7; 8 bases match TRBD1. The ends lost 4 bases at V and 6 bases at J; junction bases unmatched: 6. The CDR3 covers 13 residues. CDR1 is SGDLS, CDR2 YYNGEE, per germline. DNA for the CDR3: TGTGCCAGCAGCACACGGACAGGGATCGAGCAGTACTTC. Amino acids: CASSTRTGIEQYF.

The V and J genes are TRBV15 and TRBJ2-7; 9 bases match TRBD1. V shed 2 bases and J 6 bases; nucleotides not matched to a gene: 11. This CDR3 comprises 16 residues. Germline assignment: CDR1 LNHNV and CDR2 YYDKDF (reference sequence). The CDR3 sequence: CATSRTGTGKVGEQYF. In DNA form, the CDR3 reads TGTGCCACCAGCAGAACCGGGACAGGGAAGGTTGGCGAGCAGTACTTC.